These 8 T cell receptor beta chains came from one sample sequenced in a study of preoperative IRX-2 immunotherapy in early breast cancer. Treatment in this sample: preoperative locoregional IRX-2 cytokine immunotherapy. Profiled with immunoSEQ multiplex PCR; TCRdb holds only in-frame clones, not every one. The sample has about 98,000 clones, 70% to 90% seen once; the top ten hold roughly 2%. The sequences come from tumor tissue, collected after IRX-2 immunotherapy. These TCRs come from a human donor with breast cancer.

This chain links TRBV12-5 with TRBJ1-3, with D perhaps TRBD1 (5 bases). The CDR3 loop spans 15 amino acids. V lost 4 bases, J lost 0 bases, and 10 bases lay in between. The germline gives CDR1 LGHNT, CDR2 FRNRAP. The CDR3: CASGSIRDSGNTIYF. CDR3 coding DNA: TGTGCTAGTGGTTCTATCAGGGACTCTGGAAACACCATATATTTT.

The CDR3 DNA follows: TGTGCCAGCAGTGAATTCGGCAGGGGTAAAGACTATGGCTACACCTTC. Translating it yields CASSEFGRGKDYGYTF. The chain combines TRBV25-1 with TRBJ1-2; tentatively, D is TRBD1 (6 bases). CDR1 and CDR2 (germline): MGHDK, SYGVNS. The CDR3 is 16 amino acids. The germline V and J ends were trimmed by 1 base and 3 bases, with 15 bases remaining between them.

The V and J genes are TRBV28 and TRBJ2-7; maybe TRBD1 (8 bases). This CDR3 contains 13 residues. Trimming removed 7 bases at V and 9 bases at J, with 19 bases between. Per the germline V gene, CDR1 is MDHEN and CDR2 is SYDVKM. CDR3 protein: CASNRLQGGLQYF. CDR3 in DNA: TGTGCCAGCAATCGATTACAGGGGGGGCTGCAGTACTTC.

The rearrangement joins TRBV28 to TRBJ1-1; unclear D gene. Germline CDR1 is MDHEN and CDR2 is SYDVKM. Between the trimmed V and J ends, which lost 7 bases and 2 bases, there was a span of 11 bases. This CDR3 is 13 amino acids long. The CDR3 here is CASTLDYNTEAFF. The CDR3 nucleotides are TGTGCCAGCACCCTAGATTATAACACTGAAGCTTTCTTT.

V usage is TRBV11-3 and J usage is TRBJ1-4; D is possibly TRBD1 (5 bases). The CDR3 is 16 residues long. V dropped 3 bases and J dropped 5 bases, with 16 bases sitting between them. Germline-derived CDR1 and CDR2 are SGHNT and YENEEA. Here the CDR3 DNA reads TGTGCCAGCAGCTTGGCCAAGGGGAAACCAAATGAAAAACTGTTTTTT. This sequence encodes CASSLAKGKPNEKLFF.

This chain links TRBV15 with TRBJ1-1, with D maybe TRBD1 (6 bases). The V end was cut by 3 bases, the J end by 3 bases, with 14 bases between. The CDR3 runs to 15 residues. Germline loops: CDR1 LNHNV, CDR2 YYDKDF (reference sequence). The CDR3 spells CATSRGTGADTEAFF. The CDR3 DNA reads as TGTGCCACCAGCAGGGGGACGGGGGCCGACACTGAAGCTTTCTTT. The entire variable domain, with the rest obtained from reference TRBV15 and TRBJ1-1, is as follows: DAMVIQNPRYQVTQFGKPVTLSCSQTLNHNVMYWYQQKSSQAPKLLFHYYDKDFNNEADTPDNFQSRRPNTSFCFLDIRSPGLGDTAMYLCATSRGTGADTEAFFGQGTRLTVV.

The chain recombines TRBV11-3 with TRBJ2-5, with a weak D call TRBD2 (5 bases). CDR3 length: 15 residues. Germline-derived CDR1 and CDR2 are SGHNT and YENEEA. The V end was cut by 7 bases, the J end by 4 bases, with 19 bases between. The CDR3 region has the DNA TGTGCCAGCACGGCTTTCCCTGGGAGTGGAGAGACCCAGTACTTC. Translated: CASTAFPGSGETQYF.

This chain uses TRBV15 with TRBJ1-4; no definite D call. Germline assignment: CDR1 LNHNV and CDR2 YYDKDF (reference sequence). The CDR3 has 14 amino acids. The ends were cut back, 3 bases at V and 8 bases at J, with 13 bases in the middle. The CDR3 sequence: CATSSGISGEKLFF. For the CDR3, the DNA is TGTGCCACCAGCAGCGGGATATCTGGGGAAAAACTGTTTTTT.